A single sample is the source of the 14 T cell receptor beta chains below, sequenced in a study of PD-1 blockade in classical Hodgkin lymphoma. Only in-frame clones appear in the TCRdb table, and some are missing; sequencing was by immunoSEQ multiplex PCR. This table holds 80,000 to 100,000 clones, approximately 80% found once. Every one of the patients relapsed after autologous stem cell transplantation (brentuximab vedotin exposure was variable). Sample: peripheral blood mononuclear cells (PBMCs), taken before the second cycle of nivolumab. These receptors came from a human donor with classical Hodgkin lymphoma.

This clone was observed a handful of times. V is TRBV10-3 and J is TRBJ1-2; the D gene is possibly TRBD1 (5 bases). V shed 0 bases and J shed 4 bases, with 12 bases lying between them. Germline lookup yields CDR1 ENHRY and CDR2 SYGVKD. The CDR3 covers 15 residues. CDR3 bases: TGTGCCATCAGTGAGTCTGAGGGGCGGAGCTATGGCTACACCTTC. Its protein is CAISESEGRSYGYTF.

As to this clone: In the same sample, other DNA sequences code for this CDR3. CDR3 bases: TGTGCCAGCAGCGTAGTGGGCACAGATACGCAGTATTTT. Translating gives CASSVVGTDTQYF. The rearrangement joins TRBV9 to TRBJ2-3, with D uncertain. CDR1 SGDLS and CDR2 YYNGEE come from the germline V gene. The CDR3 runs 13 residues. Between the trimmed V and J ends, which lost 0 bases and 1 base, there was a span of 3 bases.

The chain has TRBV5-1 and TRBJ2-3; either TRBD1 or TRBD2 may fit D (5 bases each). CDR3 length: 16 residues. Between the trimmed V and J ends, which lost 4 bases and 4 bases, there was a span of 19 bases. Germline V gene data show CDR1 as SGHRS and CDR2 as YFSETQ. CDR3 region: CASSAKAALGADTQYF. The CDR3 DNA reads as TGCGCCAGCAGCGCCAAGGCTGCCCTGGGGGCAGATACGCAGTATTTT. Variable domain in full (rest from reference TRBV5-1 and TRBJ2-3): KAGVTQTPRYLIKTRGQQVTLSCSPISGHRSVSWYQQTPGQGLQFLFEYFSETQRNKGNFPGRFSGRQFSNSRSEMNVSTLELGDSALYLCASSAKAALGADTQYFGPGTRLTVL.

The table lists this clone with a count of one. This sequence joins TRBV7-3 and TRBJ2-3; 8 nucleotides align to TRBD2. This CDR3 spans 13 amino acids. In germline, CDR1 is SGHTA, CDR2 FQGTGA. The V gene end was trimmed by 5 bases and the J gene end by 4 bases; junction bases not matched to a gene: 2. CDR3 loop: CASSPLAADTQYF. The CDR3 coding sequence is TGTGCCAGCAGCCCACTAGCGGCAGATACGCAGTATTTT. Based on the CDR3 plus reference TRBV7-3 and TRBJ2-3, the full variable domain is GAGVSQTPSNKVTEKGKYVELRCDPISGHTALYWYRQSLGQGPEFLIYFQGTGAADDSGLPNDRFFAVRPEGSVSTLKIQRTERGDSAVYLCASSPLAADTQYFGPGTRLTVL.

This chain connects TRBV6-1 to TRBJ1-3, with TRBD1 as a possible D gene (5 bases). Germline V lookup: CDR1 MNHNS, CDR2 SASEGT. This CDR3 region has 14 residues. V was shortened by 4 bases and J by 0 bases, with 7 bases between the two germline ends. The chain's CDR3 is CASSAGYSGNTIYF. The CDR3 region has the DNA TGTGCCAGCAGTGCAGGGTACTCTGGAAACACCATATATTTT.

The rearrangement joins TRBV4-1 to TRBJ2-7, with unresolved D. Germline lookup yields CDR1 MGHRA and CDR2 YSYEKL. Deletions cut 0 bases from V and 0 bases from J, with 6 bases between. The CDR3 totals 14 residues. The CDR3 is CASSQDSSSYEQYF. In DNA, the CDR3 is TGCGCCAGCAGCCAAGATTCTAGCTCCTACGAGCAGTACTTC.

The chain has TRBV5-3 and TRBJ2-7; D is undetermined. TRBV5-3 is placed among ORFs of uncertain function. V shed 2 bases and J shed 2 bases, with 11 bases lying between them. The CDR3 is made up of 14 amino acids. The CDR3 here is CARSLVPATYEQYF. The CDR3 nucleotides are TGTGCCAGAAGCTTAGTCCCGGCTACCTACGAGCAGTACTTC.

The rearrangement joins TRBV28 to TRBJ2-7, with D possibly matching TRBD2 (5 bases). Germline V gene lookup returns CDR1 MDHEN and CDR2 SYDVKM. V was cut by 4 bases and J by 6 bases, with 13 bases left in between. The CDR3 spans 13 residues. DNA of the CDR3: TGTGCCAGCAGTTCCCCGGGGTGGCTCGAGCAGTACTTC. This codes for CASSSPGWLEQYF.

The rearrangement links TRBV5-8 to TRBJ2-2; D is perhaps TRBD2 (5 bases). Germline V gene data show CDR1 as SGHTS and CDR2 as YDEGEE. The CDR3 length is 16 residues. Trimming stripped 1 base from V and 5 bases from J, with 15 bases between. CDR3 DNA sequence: TGTGCCAGCAGCTTGTCGTTGGGAGTCGGAACCGGGGAGCTGTTTTTT. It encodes CASSLSLGVGTGELFF.

In DNA, the CDR3 is TGTGCCAGTAGTATTTCAGCTTCTAACTATGGCTACACCTTC. Amino acids: CASSISASNYGYTF. The rearrangement links TRBV19 to TRBJ1-2; D gene ambiguous. The CDR3 contains 14 residues. Germline values: CDR1 LNHDA, CDR2 SQIVND (reference sequence). Trimming pared 3 bases from V and 0 bases from J, leaving 8 bases between.

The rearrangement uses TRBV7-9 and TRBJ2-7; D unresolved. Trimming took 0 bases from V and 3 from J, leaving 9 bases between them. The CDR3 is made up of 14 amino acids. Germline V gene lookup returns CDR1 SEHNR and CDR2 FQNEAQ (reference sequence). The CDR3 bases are TGTGCCAGCAGCTTAGCGCAGGAATACTACGAGCAGTACTTC. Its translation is CASSLAQEYYEQYF.

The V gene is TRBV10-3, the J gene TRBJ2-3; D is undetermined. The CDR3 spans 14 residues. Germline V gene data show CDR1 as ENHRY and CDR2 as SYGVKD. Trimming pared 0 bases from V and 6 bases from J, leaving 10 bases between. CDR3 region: CAISESGSTDTQYF. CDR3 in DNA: TGTGCCATCAGTGAGTCGGGGTCAACGGATACGCAGTATTTT.

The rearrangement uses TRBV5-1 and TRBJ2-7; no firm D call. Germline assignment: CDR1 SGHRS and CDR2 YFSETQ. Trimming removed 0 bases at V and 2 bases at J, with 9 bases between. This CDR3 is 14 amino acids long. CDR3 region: CASSLAGAAYEQYF. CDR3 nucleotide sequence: TGCGCCAGCAGCTTGGCGGGCGCGGCCTACGAGCAGTACTTC. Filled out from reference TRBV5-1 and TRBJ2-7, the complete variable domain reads KAGVTQTPRYLIKTRGQQVTLSCSPISGHRSVSWYQQTPGQGLQFLFEYFSETQRNKGNFPGRFSGRQFSNSRSEMNVSTLELGDSALYLCASSLAGAAYEQYFGPGTRLTVT.

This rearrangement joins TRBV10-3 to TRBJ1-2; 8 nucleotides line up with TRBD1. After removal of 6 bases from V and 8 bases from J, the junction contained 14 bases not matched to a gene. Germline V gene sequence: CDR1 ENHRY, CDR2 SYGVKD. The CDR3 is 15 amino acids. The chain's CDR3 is CAIRGIDRGRGGYTF. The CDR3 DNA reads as TGTGCCATCAGGGGGATTGACAGGGGTAGGGGCGGCTACACCTTC.